The clone carrying this T cell receptor (beta chain) turned up a few times. The antigen is undetermined. The data were obtained in a study of beta chain features in type 1 diabetes. The CDR3 is made up of 11 amino acids. Germline CDR1 is SNHLY and CDR2 is FYNNEI. Trimming shortened V by 6 bases and J by 13 bases, and 13 bases separated the two germline ends. Isolated RNA was reverse transcribed in full, so expressed TCRB transcripts were sequenced. Libraries were prepared by immunoSEQ multiplex PCR; TCRdb keeps only in-frame clonotypes and omits some of them. The sample comprises over 120,000 clones, roughly a tenth of which are singletons, and under 1.5% rests with the top ten. Post-sort purity exceeded 98% for all sorted populations. Study-wide points: Type 1 diabetes patients had TCRB CDR3s that were shorter (moderately but significantly so) in all four CD4+ subsets.

This chain links TRBV2 with TRBJ2-1; D gene ambiguous. Sequences were obtained from naive CD4+ T cells from blood. The sequence derives from a man between 18 and 35 years old in good health. Here the CDR3 DNA reads TGTGCCAGCAGGGATCCGGGTCTACAGTTCTTC. Residues: CASRDPGLQFF.